Shown below are 18 T cell receptor beta chains from a single sample sequenced in a study of control samples from healthy donors and cancer patients. Some clones are missing from TCRdb's copy, which holds only in-frame ones; the method was immunoSEQ multiplex PCR. The sample holds under 200,000 clones. Sample: blood. All receptors come from a woman aged 30 to 39 in good health.

The CDR3 loop is CASTNPDTGGYTF. The CDR3 coding sequence is TGTGCCAGCACCAACCCGGACACTGGCGGCTACACCTTC. This sequence joins TRBV7-3 and TRBJ1-2, with D maybe TRBD1 (5 bases). The germline V gene encodes CDR1 SGHTA and CDR2 FQGTGA. The CDR3 is 13 residues long. Trimming left V 7 bases short and J 8 bases short, with 17 bases between.

This sequence joins TRBV12-1 and TRBJ2-1; TRBD2, the table's D call, was not compared with the DNA. TRBV12-1 represents a pseudogene. The CDR3 spans 18 residues. DNA of the CDR3: TGTGCCAGGGTCCGGGGGACTAGCGGGGGAACCAACTACAATGAGCAGTTCTTC. Protein product: CARVRGTSGGTNYNEQFF.

V usage is TRBV4-1 and J usage is TRBJ2-7; no clear D. CDR3 size: 17 residues. Germline assignment: CDR1 MGHRA and CDR2 YSYEKL. The V end was cut by 0 bases, the J end by 5 bases, with 20 bases between. The CDR3 sequence: CASSQDWSPQTSHEQYF. The CDR3 coding sequence is TGCGCCAGCAGCCAAGATTGGAGCCCTCAAACAAGCCACGAGCAGTACTTC.

The V gene is TRBV7-2, the J gene TRBJ2-7; 14 nucleotides match TRBD2. Germline V gives CDR1 SGHTA, CDR2 FQGNSA. This CDR3 has 17 amino acids. Germline trimming cut 3 bases from V and 2 bases from J; bases unmatched to any gene: 6. DNA for the CDR3: TGTGCCAGCAGCTTTCGACTAGCGGGGGGGCTGCCCTACGAGCAGTACTTC. It yields the protein CASSFRLAGGLPYEQYF. The complete variable domain, with remaining parts taken from reference TRBV7-2 and TRBJ2-7, reads GAGVSQSPSNKVTEKGKDVELRCDPISGHTALYWYRQSLGQGLEFLIYFQGNSAPDKSGLPSDRFSAERTGGSVSTLTIQRTQQEDSAVYLCASSFRLAGGLPYEQYFGPGTRLTVT.

The CDR3 nucleotides read TGTGCCAGCAGCTTACCTGGAAACACCATATATTTT. It codes for CASSLPGNTIYF. This chain uses TRBV5-4 with TRBJ1-3; D is unresolved. The V and J ends lost 2 bases and 2 bases respectively, with 2 bases between them. The CDR3 contains 12 residues. CDR1 is SGHNT, CDR2 YYREEE, per germline (reference sequence).

The chain links TRBV28 to TRBJ1-2; unclear D gene. The V gene lost 10 bases and the J gene lost 4 bases, with 19 bases spanning the gap. This CDR3 contains 14 residues. The germline gives CDR1 MDHEN, CDR2 SYDVKM. CDR3 in amino acids: CAIRPIHSPYGYTF. Written as DNA, the CDR3 is TGTGCCATCCGACCGATCCACAGCCCCTATGGCTACACCTTC.

The J gene is TRBJ1-3, the V gene TRBV5-1, with 7 nucleotides matching TRBD1. This CDR3 contains 16 residues. The germline CDR1 and CDR2 sequences are SGHRS and YFSETQ. The V and J ends lost 4 bases and 0 bases, in that order; junction bases with no gene match: 7. Written as DNA, the CDR3 is TGCGCCAGCAGCCGGGGGACAGTGAGCTCTGGAAACACCATATATTTT. Its protein is CASSRGTVSSGNTIYF.

The chain recombines TRBV5-4 with TRBJ2-7; D call uncertain. The CDR3 is 13 amino acids. Trimming cost V 4 bases and J 0 bases, with 8 bases left between them. Germline V gene data show CDR1 as SGHNT and CDR2 as YYREEE (reference sequence). Here the CDR3 reads CASSVLSSYEQYF. CDR3 DNA: TGTGCCAGCAGCGTGCTCAGCTCCTACGAGCAGTACTTC. The full variable domain, rest sourced from reference TRBV5-4 and TRBJ2-7, is ETGVTQSPTHLIKTRGQQVTLRCSSQSGHNTVSWYQQALGQGPQFIFQYYREEENGRGNFPPRFSGLQFPNYSSELNVNALELDDSALYLCASSVLSSYEQYFGPGTRLTVT.

This chain uses TRBV11-2 with TRBJ1-5; D may be TRBD1 (6 bases). Deletions cut 4 bases from V and 4 bases from J, with 14 bases between. Per germline, CDR1 SGHAT and CDR2 FQNNGV. The CDR3 is 15 residues long. The CDR3 protein is CASSSNGQSNQPQHF. The CDR3 DNA is TGTGCCAGCAGCTCGAATGGACAGTCTAATCAGCCCCAGCATTTT.

The gene calls are TRBV3-1 (or the pseudogene TRBV3-2) and TRBJ2-5, with TRBD1 matching over 11 bases. CDR1 and CDR2 (germline): LGHDT, YNNKEL (reference sequence). The CDR3 sequence is 18 residues long. V gave up 6 bases and J gave up 2 bases; unmatched junction bases: 14. DNA for the CDR3: TGTGCCAGCAGTCGGACAGGGGGCTTTTCGGGTTGGCAAGAGACCCAGTACTTC. Translating it yields CASSRTGGFSGWQETQYF.

The chain uses TRBV4-2 and TRBJ1-1; 9 bases fit TRBD1. Germline V gene lookup returns CDR1 LGHNA and CDR2 YNFKEQ. Losses at the gene ends were 6 bases for V and 7 bases for J; bases not matched to a gene: 9. The CDR3 contains 14 residues. DNA for the CDR3: TGTGCCAGCAGTGTGACAGGGGGTAGTATTGAAGCTTTCTTT. Amino acids: CASSVTGGSIEAFF.

V usage is TRBV18 and J usage is TRBJ1-1; D remains ambiguous. Germline lookup yields CDR1 KGHSH and CDR2 LQKENI. Trimming removed 0 bases at V and 3 bases at J, with 11 bases between. The CDR3 spans 15 residues. CDR3 in DNA: TGTGCCAGCTCACCACCGCGTTCACAATACACTGAAGCTTTCTTT. It yields the protein CASSPPRSQYTEAFF.

The CDR3 DNA is TGCGCCAGCAGTGAAGTAGGGGGCCGGGGGGAGACCCAGTACTTC. It translates to CASSEVGGRGETQYF. V and J are TRBV10-2 and TRBJ2-5; D is possibly TRBD1 (7 bases). CDR1 WSHSY and CDR2 SAAADI come from the germline V gene. Deletions cut 3 bases from V and 5 bases from J, with 16 bases between. This CDR3 contains 15 residues.

The chain has TRBV5-4 and TRBJ2-7, with a possible D match to TRBD1 (7 bases). The CDR3 spans 15 residues. Trimming pared 3 bases from V and 3 bases from J, leaving 16 bases between. Germline V CDR1 and CDR2: SGHNT, YYREEE (reference sequence). The CDR3 protein is CASSSYSGGLYEQYF. CDR3 bases: TGTGCCAGCAGCTCCTACTCAGGGGGACTCTACGAGCAGTACTTC.

The V call is TRBV6-5, the J call TRBJ1-5; D unclear. CDR3 length: 14 residues. The V end lost 0 bases, the J end lost 2 bases, and 5 bases lay between the germline ends. The germline CDR1 and CDR2 sequences are MNHEY and SVGAGI. CDR3 coding DNA: TGTGCCAGCAGTTACTCGAGGGGCAATCAGCCCCAGCATTTT. Its translation is CASSYSRGNQPQHF.

This chain joins TRBV10-3 and TRBJ1-2; no clear D. V shed 8 bases and J shed 5 bases, with 12 bases lying between them. CDR3 length: 12 residues. Looked up from germline, CDR1 is ENHRY and CDR2 is SYGVKD. The DNA for the CDR3 is TGTGCCATCGGCCCCGAGACTTATGGCTACACCTTC. This translates into CAIGPETYGYTF.

The chain recombines TRBV24-1 with TRBJ1-1; D ambiguous. Germline V gives CDR1 KGHDR, CDR2 SFDVKD. The CDR3 runs 13 residues. The germline V and J ends were trimmed by 8 bases and 1 base, with 10 bases remaining between them. CDR3 amino acids: CATTAEGNTEAFF. CDR3 nucleotide sequence: TGTGCCACCACCGCGGAGGGGAACACTGAAGCTTTCTTT.

The CDR3 loop is CASSTGTGGATGNYGYTF. The DNA of the CDR3 is TGCGCCAGCAGCACCGGGACAGGGGGCGCGACCGGGAACTATGGCTACACCTTC. J is TRBJ1-2 and V is TRBV5-1, with 12 bases matching TRBD1. The CDR3 has 18 residues. Losses at the gene ends were 4 bases for V and 2 bases for J; bases not matched to a gene: 12. Germline CDR1 reads SGHRS; CDR2 reads YFSETQ.